The 9 T cell receptor beta chains presented below share a single source sample, sequenced in a study of T cells after yellow fever vaccination. TCRdb re-called the 5' RACE reads through MiXCR, storing one row per CDR3 protein. Among some 170,000 distinct CDR3 sequences listed, about a tenth were seen once. The sequences come from CD8+ T cells sorted from PBMCs, collected 45 days after the yellow fever booster vaccination. The receptor source for this set is a man younger than 30 who received the YFV17D yellow fever vaccine.

This clonotype was found many times. The chain joins TRBV7-9 to TRBJ1-1; the D gene is possibly TRBD1 (5 bases). Deletions cut 4 bases from V and 1 base from J, with 16 bases between. Germline lookup yields CDR1 SEHNR and CDR2 FQNEAQ (reference sequence). The CDR3 sequence is 16 residues long. The CDR3 coding sequence is TGTGCCAGCAGCTCGCAGGGCGGAGCCTCGAACACTGAAGCTTTCTTT. Its protein product is CASSSQGGASNTEAFF.

The table lists this clonotype with a few counts. J is TRBJ2-1 and V is TRBV10-3; a weak D match, TRBD1 (6 bases). Germline CDR1 is ENHRY and CDR2 is SYGVKD. The length of the CDR3 is 13 residues. Trimming took off 3 bases at V and 8 bases at J, with 11 bases between the two ends. As DNA, the CDR3 is TGTGCCATCAGTGACAACAGGGCCGATGAGCAGTTCTTC. Protein: CAISDNRADEQFF.

This clonotype turned up a few times. This chain joins TRBV6-1 and TRBJ1-5, with a possible D match to TRBD1 (6 bases). This CDR3 has 15 amino acids. V was pared by 5 bases and J by 0 bases, with 11 bases between. The V gene's germline CDR1 is MNHNS and CDR2 SASEGT. The DNA for the CDR3 is TGTGCCAGCAGTCCAGGGGTTTATAGCAATCAGCCCCAGCATTTT. Translating gives CASSPGVYSNQPQHF.

The chain recombines TRBV7-8 with TRBJ1-2, with D hard to call. The V gene's germline CDR1 is SGHVS and CDR2 FQNEAQ. V lost 4 bases, J lost 3 bases, and 15 bases lay in between. CDR3 length: 15 amino acids. The CDR3 reads CASSSAGRVDYGYTF. CDR3 DNA: TGTGCCAGCAGCTCGGCGGGGAGGGTAGACTATGGCTACACCTTC.

J is TRBJ2-7 and V is TRBV7-2; D is perhaps TRBD2 (5 bases). Germline loops: CDR1 SGHTA, CDR2 FQGNSA. There are 14 residues in the CDR3. Trimming removed 7 bases from V and 0 bases from J, with 13 bases in between. The CDR3 sequence is CASTLAGGSYEQYF. The CDR3 DNA follows: TGTGCCAGCACCCTGGCCGGAGGCTCCTACGAGCAGTACTTC. Drawing the rest from reference TRBV7-2 and TRBJ2-7, the complete variable domain is GAGVSQSPSNKVTEKGKDVELRCDPISGHTALYWYRQSLGQGLEFLIYFQGNSAPDKSGLPSDRFSAERTGGSVSTLTIQRTQQEDSAVYLCASTLAGGSYEQYFGPGTRLTVT.

A few counts support this clonotype. The chain employs TRBV29-1 and TRBJ2-7; D may be TRBD1 (6 bases). V was trimmed by 7 bases and J by 8 bases, leaving 18 bases between them. Germline-derived CDR1 and CDR2 are SQVTM and ANQGSEA. The CDR3 covers 12 residues. This chain's CDR3 is CSGRTEREKQYF. In nucleotides, the CDR3 is TGCAGCGGTAGGACAGAAAGGGAGAAGCAGTACTTC.

This clonotype was observed many times. This rearrangement joins TRBV20-1 to TRBJ2-1, with TRBD2 matching over 9 bases. V was clipped by 6 bases and J by 2 bases; unmatched bases: 11. This CDR3 spans 16 amino acids. Germline CDR1 and CDR2: DFQATT and SNEGSKA (reference sequence). The CDR3 nucleotides are TGCAGTGCCCAAGGACGGCGGGGGGGTCCCTACAATGAGCAGTTCTTC. Its translation: CSAQGRRGGPYNEQFF.

This clonotype was recorded many times. The CDR3 here is CASSLNGGETQYF. The CDR3 bases are TGTGCCAGCAGCTTAAACGGAGGGGAGACCCAGTACTTC. V is TRBV7-2 and J is TRBJ2-5; perhaps TRBD2 as D (6 bases). Germline CDR1 reads SGHTA; CDR2 reads FQGNSA. The CDR3 totals 13 residues. The ends were cut back, 2 bases at V and 5 bases at J, with 9 bases in the middle. Complete variable domain (other parts from reference TRBV7-2 and TRBJ2-5): GAGVSQSPSNKVTEKGKDVELRCDPISGHTALYWYRQSLGQGLEFLIYFQGNSAPDKSGLPSDRFSAERTGGSVSTLTIQRTQQEDSAVYLCASSLNGGETQYFGPGTRLLVL.

CDR3 sequence: CAISDPSGEGGTDTQYF. For the CDR3, the DNA is TGTGCCATCAGTGATCCTAGCGGGGAGGGTGGCACAGATACGCAGTATTTT. J is TRBJ2-3 and V is TRBV10-3; 9 bases agree with TRBD2. The ends lost 3 bases at V and 1 base at J; junction bases unmatched: 8. Germline CDR1 is ENHRY and CDR2 is SYGVKD. CDR3 length: 17 amino acids.